This record covers a single T cell receptor (beta chain). The sample originates from a study of Ad26.COV2.S vaccination and SARS-CoV-2 variants. Measured with immunoSEQ multiplex PCR; TCRdb has only the in-frame clones, and not every one. The sample lists almost 400,000 clones, 70% to 90% occurring once. Stated treatment: around 19 received Ad26.COV2.S at low or high dose, single or two shots; several received placebo; per-sample allocation not given. The samples date from day 63 after the first vaccine or placebo injection. Looked up from germline, CDR1 is SGHNT and CDR2 is YYREEE (reference sequence). The CDR3 has 15 residues. The ends were cut back, 4 bases at V and 1 base at J, with 14 bases in the middle.

Sequencing used peripheral blood, obtained in a trial of Ad26.COV2.S vaccine versus placebo. The sequence was obtained from a person aged 18-60 years who received the Ad26.COV2.S COVID-19 vaccine or a placebo. The chain recombines TRBV5-4 with TRBJ1-1; D is undetermined. The CDR3 loop is CASSPPTGRNTEAFF. CDR3 sequence (DNA): TGTGCCAGCAGCCCACCGACCGGGAGGAACACTGAAGCTTTCTTT.